This TCR beta chain derives from a study of T cell responses to AZD1222 COVID-19 vaccine. The V gene's germline CDR1 is MRHNA and CDR2 SNTAGT. This CDR3 region has 15 residues. Unmatched junction bases numbered 4, after V lost 3 bases and J lost 2 bases. Only in-frame clones appear in the TCRdb table, and some are missing; sequencing was by immunoSEQ multiplex PCR. The sample holds 60,000 to 75,000 clones, 65% to 80% seen once. The source material was peripheral blood, sampled 28 days after the second AZD1222 dose. The chain uses TRBV6-4 and TRBJ1-3; 7 nucleotides align to TRBD1. The receptor's source is an adult who received the AZD1222 COVID-19 vaccine. The CDR3 nucleotides read TGTGCCAGCAGTGAAGGTCAGGGGGCTGGAAACACCATATATTTT. Translation gives CASSEGQGAGNTIYF.